These 4 T cell receptor beta chains were all obtained from the same sample, sequenced in a study of OX40 agonist ivuxolimab in advanced cancers. Clones were sequenced by immunoSEQ multiplex PCR, and TCRdb holds only the in-frame ones, with some missing. The data show around 62,000 clones, with about four fifths seen just once and 3.5% to 4.5% held by the top ten. The sample was CD4+ or CD8+ T cells sorted from blood, taken in a trial of the OX40 agonist ivuxolimab. Receptors originate from an adult with an advanced solid tumor such as melanoma, head and neck, liver or kidney cancer.

CDR3 sequence: CASSTGLAGTDTQYF. The DNA for the CDR3 is TGCGCCAGCAGCACCGGACTAGCGGGCACAGATACGCAGTATTTT. The chain combines TRBV5-1 with TRBJ2-3; TRBD2 matches 10 bases. The V segment lost 4 bases and the J segment 1 base; nucleotides outside the gene matches: 3. The CDR3 runs 15 residues. CDR1 and CDR2 from the germline V gene are SGHRS and YFSETQ.

This sequence joins TRBV4-3 and TRBJ2-7; TRBD2 might be the D (5 bases). Looked up from germline, CDR1 is LGHNA and CDR2 is YSLEER. The CDR3 extends over 15 amino acids. The V and J ends lost 0 bases and 3 bases respectively, with 12 bases between them. In DNA form, the CDR3 reads TGCGCCAGCAGCCAAGATAGCTGGAGCGGCTACGAGCAGTACTTC. Translated, it gives CASSQDSWSGYEQYF.

This clone was observed a handful of times. This chain uses TRBV6-5 with TRBJ2-3, with 12 bases matching TRBD2. V lost 2 bases and J lost 1; bases outside the gene matches: 1. CDR1 MNHEY and CDR2 SVGAGI come from the germline V gene. The CDR3 sequence is 16 residues long. CDR3 in amino acids: CASSYRTSGGTDTQYF. CDR3 DNA: TGTGCCAGCAGTTACCGGACTAGCGGGGGCACAGATACGCAGTATTTT.

This clone was observed once. V and J are TRBV5-1 and TRBJ2-1; D possibly uses TRBD1 or TRBD2 (7 bases each). Per germline, CDR1 SGHRS and CDR2 YFSETQ. Trimming cost V 4 bases and J 7 bases, with 18 bases left between them. The CDR3 spans 15 residues. The DNA of the CDR3 is TGCGCCAGCAGCAGCGGGACAGCCTACAGGAATGAGCAGTTCTTC. Protein sequence: CASSSGTAYRNEQFF.